The sequence of this T cell receptor beta chain was determined in a study of T cell repertoires in cytomegalovirus infection. Study findings and constraints: Summed frequency of shared TCR beta families picked out CMV carriers who also had the relevant HLA.

Between the trimmed V and J ends, which lost 0 bases and 2 bases, there was a span of 5 bases. Germline lookup yields CDR1 SGHAT and CDR2 FQNNGV. The CDR3 has 13 residues. TCRdb independently ran MiXCR on the reads; one entry per CDR3 protein. The sample yields roughly 990,000 distinct CDR3 sequences, about a third seen once. This clonotype turned up a few times. No antigen is known for it. The receptor's source is a human donor in good health (CMV status not recorded). Some clones in this sample may be carry-over from other donors' samples. The V call is TRBV11-2, the J call TRBJ2-7; D is unclear. The specimen was cultured CD8+ T cells from PBMCs, collected from culture after CMV antigen stimulation. CDR3 sequence (DNA): TGTGCCAGCAGCTTAGAGCACCCCTACGAGCAGTACGTC. Encoded protein: CASSLEHPYEQYV.